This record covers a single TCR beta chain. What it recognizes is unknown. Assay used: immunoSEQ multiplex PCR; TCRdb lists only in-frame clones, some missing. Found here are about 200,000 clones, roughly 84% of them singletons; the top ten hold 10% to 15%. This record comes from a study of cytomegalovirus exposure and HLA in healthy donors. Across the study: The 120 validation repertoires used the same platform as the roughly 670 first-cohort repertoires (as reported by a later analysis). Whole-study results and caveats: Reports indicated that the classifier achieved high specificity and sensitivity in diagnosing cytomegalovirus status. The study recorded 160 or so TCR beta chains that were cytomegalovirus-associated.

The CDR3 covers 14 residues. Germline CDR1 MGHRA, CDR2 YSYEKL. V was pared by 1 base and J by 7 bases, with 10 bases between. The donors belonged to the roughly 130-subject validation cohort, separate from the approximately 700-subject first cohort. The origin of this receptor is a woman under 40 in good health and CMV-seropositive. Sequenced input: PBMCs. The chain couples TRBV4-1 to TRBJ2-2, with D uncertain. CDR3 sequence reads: CASSQVGSYGELFF. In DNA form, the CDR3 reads TGCGCCAGCAGCCAAGTGGGCAGTTACGGGGAGCTGTTTTTT.